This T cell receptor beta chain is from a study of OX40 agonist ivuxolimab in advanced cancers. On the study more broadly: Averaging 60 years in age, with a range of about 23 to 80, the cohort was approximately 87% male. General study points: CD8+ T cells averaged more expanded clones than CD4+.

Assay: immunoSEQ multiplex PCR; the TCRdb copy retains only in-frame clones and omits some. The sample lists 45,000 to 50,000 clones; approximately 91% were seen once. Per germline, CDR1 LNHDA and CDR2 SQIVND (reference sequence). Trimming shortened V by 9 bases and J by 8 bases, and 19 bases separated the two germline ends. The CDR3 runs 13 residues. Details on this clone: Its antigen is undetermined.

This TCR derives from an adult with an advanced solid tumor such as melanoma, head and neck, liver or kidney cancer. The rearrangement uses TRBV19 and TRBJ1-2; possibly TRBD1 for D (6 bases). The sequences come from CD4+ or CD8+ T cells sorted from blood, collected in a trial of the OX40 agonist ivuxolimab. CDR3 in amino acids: CASSLGGVYGYTF. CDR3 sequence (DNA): TGTGCCAGCAGTCTGGGGGGCGTCTACGGCTACACCTTC.